This T cell receptor beta chain was sequenced during a study of CXCR3-negative and CXCR3-positive naive CD8 T cells. 5' RACE with UMI labels generated the TRB cDNA libraries. Reanalyzing the 5' RACE reads, TCRdb keeps one entry per CDR3 protein, without DNA. The sample table includes thousands of distinct CDR3 sequences. Germline V lookup: CDR1 MNHEY, CDR2 SVGAGI. The CDR3 contains 13 residues. Material: naive CXCR3- CD8+ T cells from blood. The subset was: CD45RO-CCR7+CD27+CD95- naive CD8+ T cells lacking CXCR3 (TNR3-). This chain links TRBV6-5 with TRBJ1-5. The TCR originated in a human donor in good health. Some clones in this sample may be carry-over from other donors' samples. CDR3 residues: CATGGTANQPQHF.